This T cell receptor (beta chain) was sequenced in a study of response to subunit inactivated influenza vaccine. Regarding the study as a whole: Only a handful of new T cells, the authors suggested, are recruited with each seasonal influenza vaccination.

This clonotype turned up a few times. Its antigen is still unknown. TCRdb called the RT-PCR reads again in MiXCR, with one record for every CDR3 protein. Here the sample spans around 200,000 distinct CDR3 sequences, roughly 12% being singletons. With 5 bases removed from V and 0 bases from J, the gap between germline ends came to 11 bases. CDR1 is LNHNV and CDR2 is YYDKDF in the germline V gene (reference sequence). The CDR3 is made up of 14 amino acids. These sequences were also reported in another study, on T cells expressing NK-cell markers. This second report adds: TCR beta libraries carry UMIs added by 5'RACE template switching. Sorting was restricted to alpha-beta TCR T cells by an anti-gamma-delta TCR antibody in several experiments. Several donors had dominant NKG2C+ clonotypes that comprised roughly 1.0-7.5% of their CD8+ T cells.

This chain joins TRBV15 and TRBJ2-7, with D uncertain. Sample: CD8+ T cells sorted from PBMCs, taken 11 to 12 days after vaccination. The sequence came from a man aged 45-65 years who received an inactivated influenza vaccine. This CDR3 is CATSLKLDSYEQYF. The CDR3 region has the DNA TGTGCCACCAGCCTCAAGCTGGACTCCTACGAGCAGTACTTC.